Below, 10 T cell receptor beta chains from the same sample are listed, as sequenced in a study of blood T cell repertoires in COVID-19. Sequencing was performed with immunoSEQ multiplex PCR; in TCRdb, only in-frame clones are kept and a portion is missing. The table records some 490,000 clones, approximately 85% of them present only once. The sample consisted of peripheral blood. These receptors were taken from a human donor in a cohort sampled during active COVID-19.

The rearrangement uses TRBV2 and TRBJ2-1; 9 bases align to TRBD2. The J segment lost 10 bases and the V segment lost 6 bases, leaving 1 base of the junction unmatched. The CDR3 is 11 amino acids. CDR1 SNHLY and CDR2 FYNNEI come from the germline V gene. CDR3 in amino acids: CASRREGEQFF. For the CDR3, the DNA is TGTGCCAGCAGGCGGGAGGGAGAGCAGTTCTTC.

The gene calls are TRBV14 and TRBJ2-1; possible D gene TRBD2, 6 bases. This CDR3 comprises 14 residues. With 4 bases removed from V and 4 bases from J, the gap between germline ends came to 11 bases. Looked up from germline, CDR1 is SGHDN and CDR2 is FVKESK. CDR3: CASSLKTRYNEQFF. The DNA of the CDR3 is TGTGCCAGCAGCCTCAAGACTAGATACAATGAGCAGTTCTTC.

The V gene is TRBV30, the J gene TRBJ1-1, with TRBD1 matching 7 bases. J lost 1 base, V lost 2 bases, and 1 base had no gene match. Germline V gene sequence: CDR1 GTSNPN, CDR2 SVGIG (reference sequence). There are 13 residues in the CDR3. This CDR3 is CAWSQGGNTEAFF. In DNA form, the CDR3 reads TGTGCCTGGAGTCAGGGGGGGAACACTGAAGCTTTCTTT.

The chain couples TRBV24-1 to TRBJ1-4, with D possibly matching TRBD1 (5 bases). Germline V gene data show CDR1 as KGHDR and CDR2 as SFDVKD. V was pared by 3 bases and J by 0 bases, with 7 bases between. The CDR3 is 15 amino acids. The DNA for the CDR3 is TGTGCCACCAGTGATGGGGCGCCAACTAATGAAAAACTGTTTTTT. Translation gives CATSDGAPTNEKLFF.

This chain joins TRBV3-1 (or the pseudogene TRBV3-2) and TRBJ1-2; D might be TRBD1 (6 bases). The germline CDR1 and CDR2 sequences are LGHDT and YNNKEL (reference sequence). The CDR3 is 14 amino acids. The V and J ends lost 5 bases and 2 bases respectively, with 12 bases between them. Here the CDR3 reads CASSGEGGNYGYTF. CDR3 DNA: TGTGCCAGCAGCGGGGAGGGGGGGAACTATGGCTACACCTTC.

This clone was found once. The gene calls are TRBV27 and TRBJ2-7; D is uncertain. The CDR3 loop spans 15 amino acids. The V end lost 7 bases, the J end lost 6 bases, and 22 bases lay between the germline ends. Germline V lookup: CDR1 MNHEY, CDR2 SMNVEV (reference sequence). The CDR3 sequence: CASKLENGGLAEQYF. The CDR3 region has the DNA TGTGCCAGCAAACTTGAGAACGGTGGTTTAGCCGAGCAGTACTTC.

The chain couples TRBV11-2 to TRBJ2-3, with D perhaps matching TRBD2 (6 bases). Per germline, CDR1 SGHAT and CDR2 FQNNGV. The CDR3 loop spans 16 amino acids. Trimming removed 4 bases from V and 4 bases from J, with 18 bases in between. The CDR3 spells CASSSSGSVKADTQYF. The CDR3 nucleotides are TGTGCCAGCAGCTCCAGCGGGTCTGTTAAGGCAGATACGCAGTATTTT.

CDR3 in DNA: TGTGCCAGCAGCTCCCAGGGACAGGGACTCTCCTACGAGCAGTACTTC. It encodes CASSSQGQGLSYEQYF. The chain recombines TRBV7-2 with TRBJ2-7, with 9 nucleotides matching TRBD1. V was clipped by 4 bases and J by 0 bases; unmatched bases: 7. The CDR3 sequence is 16 residues long. CDR1 is SGHTA and CDR2 is FQGNSA in the germline V gene.

This clone was recorded only once. The gene calls are TRBV9 and TRBJ2-1; TRBD2 is a possible D gene (6 bases). Per germline, CDR1 SGDLS and CDR2 YYNGEE. The V gene lost 5 bases and the J gene lost 10 bases, with 13 bases spanning the gap. This CDR3 is built from 12 residues. The CDR3 loop is CASSRGIVEQFF. The CDR3 DNA follows: TGTGCCAGCAGTCGGGGGATTGTGGAGCAGTTCTTC.

This clone was seen a handful of times. This chain joins TRBV6-5 and TRBJ1-1, with 10 nucleotides matching TRBD1. This CDR3 has 15 residues. Unmatched junction bases numbered 11, after V lost 5 bases and J lost 8 bases. Germline V gene data show CDR1 as MNHEY and CDR2 as SVGAGI. The CDR3 DNA reads TGTGCCAGCAGTCCGCACGGGACAGGGGAAGTGGAAGCTTTCTTT. This gives the protein CASSPHGTGEVEAFF.